This T cell receptor beta chain was sequenced in a study of blood T cell repertoires in COVID-19 (dated by TCRdb to 2019 to 2021). Concerning the study at large: Samples covering the acute and convalescent phases of COVID-19 were provided by collaborators in the United States, Italy and Spain. The material from the prospective study consisted of cDNA or gDNA derived from T cells, B-cell-depleted T cells, or PBMCs. Subjects who had been exposed to COVID-19, were actively infected with it, or had recovered from it provided the deeply sampled blood TCRbeta repertoires that made up the dataset. The repertoires were released in a freely available public database meant as a resource for research on the immune response to SARS-CoV-2. Samples were obtained from the ongoing ImmuneRACE study (first 160 participants) and from some 1,300 subjects provided by 6 global collaborators. Sample metadata almost always included a de-identified subject ID, COVID-19 status, age in years and sex. Where available, HLA class I and class II types were obtained from metadata supplied by the sample provider rather than from assay-based typing. On the study overall, not on this receptor specifically: The amount of clinical and demographic metadata varied by source and participant and was provided uncurated.

At one collaborating source in Seattle, patients were enrolled during active infection and were followed longitudinally through the course of disease. Collaborating institutions collected whole blood in K2EDTA tubes following their own protocols. For TCRbeta analysis, collaborator samples were shipped as frozen whole blood, as isolated PBMCs, or as DNA extracted from either sample type. TCRbeta CDR3 regions were amplified from genomic DNA using the immunoSEQ Assay, a bias-controlled multiplex PCR. The authors' pipeline ran thus. Nucleated cell counts per sample were estimated from amplification of reference gene primers within the assay. To quantify the absolute abundance of each unique TCRbeta CDR3 rearrangement, sequence reads were collapsed and filtered. For each sample, productive Simpson clonality was calculated as the square root of Simpson's diversity index across productive rearrangements. What TCRdb holds here is the immuneACCESS table cut down to in-frame rearrangements. Part of the clones is not present; checked against another copy, under half of the missing clones reflect an unresolved V gene, and the others are unexplained. V, J and clone size derive from that table, while D and trimming were established from the DNA sequence. This sample lists some 300,000 clones; around 90% were detected once. 6.3% of the sample goes to the ten largest clones.

Trimming leaves V shorter by 6 bases and J shorter by 4 bases, with the junction holding 3 bases beyond the gene matches. CDR1 is given as SGHNT and CDR2 as YENEEA, both from the germline V gene. The cysteine opens and the phenylalanine closes a CDR3 of 13 amino acids. Of all the DNA, just the CDR3 is kept, 39 bases in frame from base 1. Remarks on this clone: Its antigen target is currently unknown. No per-base quality is available; no much larger clone lies one base away.

The origin of this receptor is a woman aged 45-65 years with COVID-19, enrolled during active disease. The specimen sequenced was peripheral blood. The chain employs TRBV11-3 and TRBJ2-1; 7 of the junction bases match TRBD1. The DNA sequence reads TGTGCCAGCAGTCGGGACAGTTACAATGAGCAGTTCTTC. Protein translation: CASSRDSYNEQFF.